These T cell receptor beta chains were read from a single sample in a study of blood T cell repertoires in COVID-19. Method: immunoSEQ multiplex PCR; TCRdb's copy keeps in-frame clones and lacks some. The sample yields roughly 45,000 clones, around 84% seen once. Sequenced material: peripheral blood. These TCRs come from a woman of 80 years or more with COVID-19, enrolled during active disease. The CDR3 runs from the conserved cysteine through the conserved F or W. A D gene is named only where the DNA matches it firmly. Clone size is given for some rows only: seen once, a few or many times, or a class if the clone is expanded.

v_gene	abundance	d_gene	j_gene	CDR3nt	CDR3aa
TRBV28	NA	NA	TRBJ2-2	TGTGCCAGCAGTACAGGGGGGGTGAACACCGGGGAGCTGTTTTTT	CASSTGGVNTGELFF
TRBV28	NA	TRBD1	TRBJ1-4	TGTGCCAGCAGTACGACAGGGTTCGGTAGTAATGAAAAACTGTTTTTT	CASSTTGFGSNEKLFF
TRBV18	NA	TRBD2	TRBJ2-1	TGTGCCAGCTCACCGCGCCTAACAGGGACGAGGGCTAGCGGGAGGGCCGACAATGAGCAGTTCTTC	CASSPRLTGTRASGRADNEQFF
TRBV18	NA	TRBD1	TRBJ2-2	TGTGCCAGCTCACCCCGGACAGGGACGAACACCGGGGAGCTGTTTTTT	CASSPRTGTNTGELFF
TRBV6-4	NA	NA	TRBJ2-2	TGTGCCAGCAGTGCGTTCCAGGGTGGGGTTACCGGGGAGCTGTTTTTT	CASSAFQGGVTGELFF
TRBV6-5	NA	TRBD2	TRBJ2-7	TGTGCCAGCAGCCTACTAGCGGGGGCCTCCTACGAGCAGTACTTC	CASSLLAGASYEQYF
TRBV19	NA	NA	TRBJ1-5	TGTGCCAGTAGTATTGCGAATTTGGGGGGTCAAAGCAATCAGCCCCAGCATTTT	CASSIANLGGQSNQPQHF
TRBV7-8	once	TRBD1	TRBJ1-5	TGTGCCAGCAGCTCCTTGACAGGGCCGGTAGGCAATCAGCCCCAGCATTTT	CASSSLTGPVGNQPQHF
TRBV18	NA	TRBD2	TRBJ2-2	TGTGCCAGCTCACCCAGGACTAGCGGGGCGAACACCGGGGAGCTGTTTTTT	CASSPRTSGANTGELFF
TRBV2	NA	TRBD1	TRBJ2-1	TGTGCCAGCATTCTGGGACAGGGGGCTTACAATGAGCAGTTCTTC	CASILGQGAYNEQFF
TRBV6-5	once	TRBD1	TRBJ1-2	TGTGCCAGCAGCAGGTCGACAGGGGCTAACTATGGCTACACCTTC	CASSRSTGANYGYTF